One and the same sample provided the 23 T cell receptor beta chains below, sequenced in a study of T cell responses to AZD1222 COVID-19 vaccine. The assay was immunoSEQ multiplex PCR, and TCRdb's table has in-frame clones only and misses some. The repertoire holds 250,000 or so clones, with more than 80% as singletons. The sample consisted of peripheral blood, taken on day 0 of AZD1222 vaccination. Receptors were obtained from an adult in good health.

The chain joins TRBV18 to TRBJ2-4, with D possibly being TRBD2 (6 bases). V was shortened by 2 bases and J by 6 bases, with 11 bases between the two germline ends. The V gene's germline CDR1 is KGHSH and CDR2 LQKENI. The CDR3 spans 14 residues. The DNA of the CDR3 is TGTGCCAGCTCACCAGAAGGGACTCGAAACATTCAGTACTTC. This encodes CASSPEGTRNIQYF.

The chain links TRBV11-3 to TRBJ2-2; 13 bases match TRBD2. V was clipped by 5 bases and J by 1 base; unmatched bases: 4. The CDR3 loop spans 17 amino acids. CDR1 is SGHNT, CDR2 YENEEA, per germline. The CDR3: CASSTTSGGMNTGELFF. The CDR3 bases are TGTGCCAGCAGCACGACTAGCGGGGGGATGAACACCGGGGAGCTGTTTTTT.

The rearrangement joins TRBV4-1 to TRBJ2-7, with a possible D match to TRBD1 (5 bases). Germline-derived CDR1 and CDR2 are MGHRA and YSYEKL. The CDR3 length is 16 residues. V shed 1 base and J shed 1 base, with 14 bases lying between them. The DNA for the CDR3 is TGCGCCAGCAGCCAAGCAGCTCGAGACAGATCCTACGAGCAGTACTTC. Its protein product is CASSQAARDRSYEQYF.

The chain joins TRBV19 to TRBJ1-5; TRBD1 aligns across 8 bases. CDR3 size: 13 residues. Germline CDR1 reads LNHDA; CDR2 reads SQIVND (reference sequence). Trimming at V came to 8 bases and at J to 6 bases, leaving 6 bases not matched to a gene. The CDR3 region is CASQRQGIQPQHF. For the CDR3, the DNA is TGTGCCAGTCAAAGACAGGGGATTCAGCCCCAGCATTTT. The full variable domain, completed using reference TRBV19 and TRBJ1-5, is DGGITQSPKYLFRKEGQNVTLSCEQNLNHDAMYWYRQDPGQGLRLIYYSQIVNDFQKGDIAEGYSVSREKKESFPLTVTSAQKNPTAFYLCASQRQGIQPQHFGDGTRLSIL.

The V gene is TRBV18, the J gene TRBJ2-1, with D possibly being TRBD2 (5 bases). This CDR3 is 13 amino acids long. Germline-derived CDR1 and CDR2 are KGHSH and LQKENI. V was pared by 8 bases and J by 8 bases, with 16 bases between. The CDR3 DNA reads as TGTGCCAGCACTTTCACTGCGGGCGATGAGCAGTTCTTC. Encoded protein: CASTFTAGDEQFF.

The V and J genes are TRBV4-2 and TRBJ2-6; no definite D call. Trimming removed 0 bases at V and 0 bases at J, with 6 bases between. Looked up from germline, CDR1 is LGHNA and CDR2 is YNFKEQ. CDR3 length: 16 amino acids. CDR3 region: CASSQEASSGANVLTF. The CDR3 DNA is TGTGCCAGCAGCCAAGAGGCCTCCTCTGGGGCCAACGTCCTGACTTTC.

A few counts support this clone. The rearrangement joins TRBV28 to TRBJ1-1; D gene unclear. The CDR3 covers 15 residues. The V gene's germline CDR1 is MDHEN and CDR2 SYDVKM. With 4 bases removed from V and 5 bases from J, the gap between germline ends came to 17 bases. This CDR3 reads CASSSTAAGRTEAFF. In DNA form, the CDR3 reads TGTGCCAGCAGTTCTACAGCTGCGGGTCGGACTGAAGCTTTCTTT.

This rearrangement joins TRBV19 to TRBJ1-5; TRBD1 matches 9 bases. The CDR3 spans 14 residues. Germline values: CDR1 LNHDA, CDR2 SQIVND (reference sequence). V shed 10 bases and J 4 bases; nucleotides not matched to a gene: 8. The CDR3 nucleotides read TGTGCCACCTCGGACAGGGGAGGGAATCAGCCCCAGCATTTT. As protein: CATSDRGGNQPQHF.

The chain employs TRBV28 and TRBJ1-4; unclear D gene. The CDR3 covers 15 residues. Germline V gene data show CDR1 as MDHEN and CDR2 as SYDVKM. V lost 3 bases, J lost 3 bases, and 11 bases lay in between. The CDR3 reads CASSFGSRPNEKLFF. The CDR3 DNA reads TGTGCCAGCAGTTTTGGGAGTAGACCTAATGAAAAACTGTTTTTT. The whole variable domain, remainder taken from reference TRBV28 and TRBJ1-4, is DVKVTQSSRYLVKRTGEKVFLECVQDMDHENMFWYRQDPGLGLRLIYFSYDVKMKEKGDIPEGYSVSREKKERFSLILESASTNQTSMYLCASSFGSRPNEKLFFGSGTQLSVL.

This rearrangement joins TRBV14 to TRBJ2-1; D gene uncertain. V dropped 4 bases and J dropped 4 bases, with 14 bases sitting between them. CDR1 is SGHDN, CDR2 FVKESK, per germline. The CDR3 is made up of 15 amino acids. CDR3 coding DNA: TGTGCCAGCAGCCGATTGGCCCCGAGTTACAATGAGCAGTTCTTC. Its translation is CASSRLAPSYNEQFF. The whole variable domain, remainder taken from reference TRBV14 and TRBJ2-1, is EAGVTQFPSHSVIEKGQTVTLRCDPISGHDNLYWYRRVMGKEIKFLLHFVKESKQDESGMPNNRFLAERTGGTYSTLKVQPAELEDSGVYFCASSRLAPSYNEQFFGPGTRLTVL.

The chain joins TRBV21-1 to TRBJ1-1; TRBD1 reflects the table's D call only, with no check against the DNA. TRBV21-1 is shown as a pseudogene. The CDR3 extends over 18 amino acids. CDR3 sequence reads: CASSKEKVWQAPNTEAFF. For the CDR3, the DNA is TGTGCCAGCAGCAAAGAAAAAGTTTGGCAGGCCCCGAACACTGAAGCTTTCTTT.

This chain connects TRBV19 to TRBJ1-1; D is uncertain. The CDR3 has 16 amino acids. V was pared by 5 bases and J by 6 bases, with 22 bases between. The germline V gene has CDR1 LNHDA and CDR2 SQIVND (reference sequence). CDR3: CASSAARENFLAEAFF. Written as DNA, the CDR3 is TGTGCCAGTAGTGCCGCCCGGGAGAATTTTCTTGCTGAAGCTTTCTTT.

The chain carries TRBV4-3 and TRBJ1-5; the D is unclear. The CDR3 contains 14 residues. Germline assignment: CDR1 LGHNA and CDR2 YSLEER. Trimming left V 4 bases short and J 6 bases short, with 13 bases between. CDR3 region: CASSLGWGGQPQHF. The CDR3 DNA is TGCGCCAGCAGCCTTGGGTGGGGAGGTCAGCCCCAGCATTTT.

The V gene is TRBV6-1, the J gene TRBJ1-5, with 7 bases lining up with TRBD1. In germline, CDR1 is MNHNS, CDR2 SASEGT. V was clipped by 1 base and J by 5 bases; unmatched bases: 8. The CDR3 is 16 amino acids. The CDR3, as DNA: TGTGCCAGCAGTGAAGGGATAGCAGGGGGACATCAGCCCCAGCATTTT. Translating it yields CASSEGIAGGHQPQHF.

The V gene is TRBV4-1, the J gene TRBJ1-3, with D maybe TRBD1 (5 bases). This CDR3 region has 15 residues. CDR1 is MGHRA, CDR2 YSYEKL, per germline. The V and J ends lost 4 bases and 0 bases respectively, with 10 bases between them. The CDR3 DNA sequence: TGCGCCAGCAGCCCTGGACATAACTCTGGAAACACCATATATTTT. This codes for CASSPGHNSGNTIYF.

This chain connects TRBV4-2 to TRBJ2-7; D perhaps matches TRBD2 (6 bases). Trimming took 0 bases from V and 2 from J, leaving 14 bases between them. Germline CDR1 reads LGHNA; CDR2 reads YNFKEQ. The CDR3 spans 16 residues. DNA for the CDR3: TGTGCCAGCAGCCAAGAGCCGGGACTCAAGGCCTACGAGCAGTACTTC. Encoded protein: CASSQEPGLKAYEQYF.

The chain has TRBV19 and TRBJ2-7, with TRBD2 matching over 7 bases. Germline lookup yields CDR1 LNHDA and CDR2 SQIVND (reference sequence). J was trimmed by 3 bases and V by 3 bases; bases with no gene match: 8. CDR3 length: 15 amino acids. The DNA for the CDR3 is TGTGCCAGTAGTATTACTGGGAGGGCCGACTACGAGCAGTACTTC. Translated, it gives CASSITGRADYEQYF.

This chain joins TRBV2 and TRBJ1-2, with 7 nucleotides matching TRBD1. This CDR3 is built from 14 residues. Germline values: CDR1 SNHLY, CDR2 FYNNEI. The V and J ends lost 5 bases and 4 bases, in that order; junction bases with no gene match: 7. The CDR3: CASSSTGRVYGYTF. The CDR3 nucleotides are TGTGCCAGCAGTTCGACAGGGAGGGTCTATGGCTACACCTTC.

V is TRBV10-3 and J is TRBJ2-3, with 7 nucleotides matching TRBD1. Germline values: CDR1 ENHRY, CDR2 SYGVKD. J was trimmed by 3 bases and V by 4 bases; bases with no gene match: 7. There are 15 residues in the CDR3. The CDR3 region is CAISGQGVLTDTQYF. The CDR3 nucleotides read TGTGCCATCAGTGGACAGGGAGTTTTAACAGATACGCAGTATTTT.

The chain employs TRBV28 and TRBJ1-1, with no clear D. CDR3 length: 14 residues. The germline V and J ends were trimmed by 8 bases and 0 bases, with 13 bases remaining between them. Looked up from germline, CDR1 is MDHEN and CDR2 is SYDVKM. The CDR3 reads CASLEIFMNTEAFF. The CDR3 DNA reads as TGTGCCAGCCTCGAGATTTTCATGAACACTGAAGCTTTCTTT. Using reference TRBV28 and TRBJ1-1 for the parts outside the CDR3, the full variable domain is DVKVTQSSRYLVKRTGEKVFLECVQDMDHENMFWYRQDPGLGLRLIYFSYDVKMKEKGDIPEGYSVSREKKERFSLILESASTNQTSMYLCASLEIFMNTEAFFGQGTRLTVV.

This chain links TRBV6-4 with TRBJ2-1; possibly TRBD2 for D (5 bases). The CDR3 spans 13 residues. V lost 2 bases and J lost 9, with 11 bases in between. CDR1 and CDR2 from the germline V gene are MRHNA and SNTAGT. CDR3 protein: CASSDPNGGEQFF. The CDR3 nucleotides are TGTGCCAGCAGTGACCCAAATGGAGGTGAGCAGTTCTTC.

The chain links TRBV7-8 to TRBJ1-5; unclear D gene. With 1 base removed from V and 4 bases from J, the gap between germline ends came to 14 bases. The CDR3 extends over 16 amino acids. Germline V gives CDR1 SGHVS, CDR2 FQNEAQ. CDR3 coding DNA: TGTGCCAGCAGCTTAGAAGGAACCCTCCATAATCAGCCCCAGCATTTT. Its protein product is CASSLEGTLHNQPQHF. Supplemented by reference TRBV7-8 and TRBJ1-5, the full variable domain reads GAGVSQSPRYKVAKRGQDVALRCDPISGHVSLFWYQQALGQGPEFLTYFQNEAQLDKSGLPSDRFFAERPEGSVSTLKIQRTQQEDSAVYLCASSLEGTLHNQPQHFGDGTRLSIL.

This clone was found a few times. J is TRBJ2-7 and V is TRBV6-1, with D maybe TRBD2 (5 bases). The CDR3 runs 16 residues. Germline V gives CDR1 MNHNS, CDR2 SASEGT. Trimming shortened V by 2 bases and J by 2 bases, and 16 bases separated the two germline ends. CDR3 sequence reads: CASSERGSLETYEQYF. CDR3 sequence (DNA): TGTGCCAGCAGTGAAAGAGGGAGCCTAGAAACCTACGAGCAGTACTTC.